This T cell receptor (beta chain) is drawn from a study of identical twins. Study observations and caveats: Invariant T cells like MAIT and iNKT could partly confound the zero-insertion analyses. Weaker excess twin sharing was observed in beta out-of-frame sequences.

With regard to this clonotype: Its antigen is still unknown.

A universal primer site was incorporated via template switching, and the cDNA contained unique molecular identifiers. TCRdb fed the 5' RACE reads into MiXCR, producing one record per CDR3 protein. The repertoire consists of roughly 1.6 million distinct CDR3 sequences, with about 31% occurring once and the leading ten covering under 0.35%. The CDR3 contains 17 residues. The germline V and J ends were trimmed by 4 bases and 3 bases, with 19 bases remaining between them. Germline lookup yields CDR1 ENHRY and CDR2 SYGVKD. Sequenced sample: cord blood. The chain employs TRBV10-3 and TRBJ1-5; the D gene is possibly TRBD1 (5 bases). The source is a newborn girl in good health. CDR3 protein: CAISVGALLGHNQPQHF. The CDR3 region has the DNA TGTGCCATCAGTGTTGGAGCCCTCCTGGGGCACAATCAGCCCCAGCATTTT.